This entry lists 4 T cell receptor beta chains sequenced from one sample in a study of T cell responses to AZD1222 COVID-19 vaccine. The repertoire was sequenced with immunoSEQ multiplex PCR; TCRdb's copy has only in-frame clones and lacks some. The data hold tens of thousands of clones, with around 85% observed a single time. The source material was peripheral blood, sampled on day 0 of MenACWY control vaccination. The receptors originated from an adult in good health.

The rearrangement uses TRBV18 and TRBJ1-2, with D possibly matching TRBD1 (6 bases). The CDR3 has 16 residues. V dropped 5 bases and J dropped 6 bases, with 22 bases sitting between them. CDR1 and CDR2 (germline): KGHSH, LQKENI. CDR3 region: CASSSATGRGGDGYTF. The CDR3 nucleotides are TGTGCCAGCTCATCTGCGACAGGCCGCGGGGGTGATGGCTACACCTTC.

CDR3 sequence: CASSRSRGQGTEQYF. CDR3 DNA sequence: TGTGCCAGCAGCAGGAGTAGGGGACAGGGGACCGAGCAGTACTTC. The rearrangement uses TRBV7-2 and TRBJ2-7, with 10 bases identical to TRBD1. V shed 5 bases and J 6 bases; nucleotides not matched to a gene: 10. This CDR3 has 15 amino acids. CDR1 and CDR2 (germline): SGHTA, FQGNSA. Using reference TRBV7-2 and TRBJ2-7 for the parts outside the CDR3, the full variable domain is GAGVSQSPSNKVTEKGKDVELRCDPISGHTALYWYRQSLGQGLEFLIYFQGNSAPDKSGLPSDRFSAERTGGSVSTLTIQRTQQEDSAVYLCASSRSRGQGTEQYFGPGTRLTVT.

V is TRBV18 and J is TRBJ2-1; 8 bases are a match to TRBD2. The junction had 9 bases not matched to a gene; V was cut back by 2 bases and J by 6 bases. The CDR3 sequence is 16 residues long. Per the germline V gene, CDR1 is KGHSH and CDR2 is LQKENI. CDR3 nucleotides: TGTGCCAGCTCACCAACTAGCGGCGATTGGGGCAATGAGCAGTTCTTC. Protein sequence: CASSPTSGDWGNEQFF. The complete variable domain, with remaining parts taken from reference TRBV18 and TRBJ2-1, reads NAGVMQNPRHLVRRRGQEARLRCSPMKGHSHVYWYRQLPEEGLKFMVYLQKENIIDESGMPKERFSAEFPKEGPSILRIQQVVRGDSAAYFCASSPTSGDWGNEQFFGPGTRLTVL.

The chain employs TRBV29-1 and TRBJ1-6, with D unclear. This CDR3 contains 9 residues. In germline, CDR1 is SQVTM, CDR2 ANQGSEA. Trimming took 5 bases from V and 9 from J, leaving 2 bases between them. CDR3 region: CSVRSPLHF. The CDR3 coding sequence is TGCAGCGTTCGTTCACCCCTCCACTTT.